Listed below are T cell receptor beta chains from one sample, sequenced in a study of T cell responses to AZD1222 COVID-19 vaccine. TCRdb's copy holds only in-frame clones and misses some; the assay was immunoSEQ multiplex PCR. The sample holds more than 85,000 clones, nearly 90% seen once. The sequences come from peripheral blood, collected on day 0 of AZD1222 vaccination. The source of these receptors is an adult in good health. Each CDR3 is given with its conserved first and last residue. Fields, in order: V gene, clone size, J gene, CDR3 protein. For some rows the clone size is stated as once, few or many, or as a class when expanded; others skip it.

>TRBV9|.|TRBJ2-3
CASSVGSSPSTDTQYF
>TRBV9|.|TRBJ1-2
CASSVVEGSGYTF
>TRBV6-2/TRBV6-3|.|TRBJ2-2
CASSPTSRELFF
>TRBV4-1|.|TRBJ1-4
CASSQATQANEKLFF
>TRBV11-2|.|TRBJ2-2
CASRTRFNTGELFF
>TRBV14|.|TRBJ2-1
CASSQPGQGVFNEQFF
>TRBV28|once|TRBJ1-4
CASSGTLIFF
>TRBV28|.|TRBJ2-7
CASTLKGQGGYEQYF
>TRBV7-3|.|TRBJ2-7
CASSLWGSHNDSYEQYF
>TRBV28|once|TRBJ2-5
CASGQRTSGPDGDQYF